The 8 T cell receptor beta chains below all came from one sample that was sequenced in a study of siplizumab effects on memory and regulatory T cells. Generated by immunoSEQ multiplex PCR, the TCRdb table keeps only in-frame clones and is missing some. Of about 50,000 clones in the sample, approximately 84% were seen once. The sample taken for sequencing was naive CD8+ T cells sorted from blood. The origin of the receptors is a human donor in good health.

The genes are TRBV5-4 and TRBJ1-6; the D is unclear. The germline CDR1 and CDR2 sequences are SGHNT and YYREEE (reference sequence). V was shortened by 5 bases and J by 7 bases, with 19 bases between the two germline ends. This CDR3 comprises 16 residues. CDR3 coding DNA: TGTGCCAGCAGGGACGGGAATGAGGGTACGAATTCACCCCTCCACTTT. As protein: CASRDGNEGTNSPLHF.

V is TRBV19 and J is TRBJ2-1; possibly TRBD1 for D (6 bases). V was trimmed by 3 bases and J by 7 bases, leaving 13 bases between them. The CDR3 runs 14 residues. Germline V CDR1 and CDR2: LNHDA, SQIVND (reference sequence). CDR3 DNA sequence: TGTGCCAGTAGTATTTCAGGGGCGGTTAATGAGCAGTTCTTC. Its translation is CASSISGAVNEQFF. The full variable domain, rest sourced from reference TRBV19 and TRBJ2-1, is DGGITQSPKYLFRKEGQNVTLSCEQNLNHDAMYWYRQDPGQGLRLIYYSQIVNDFQKGDIAEGYSVSREKKESFPLTVTSAQKNPTAFYLCASSISGAVNEQFFGPGTRLTVL.

The rearrangement joins TRBV4-1 to TRBJ1-1; TRBD1 agrees at 8 bases. J lost 0 bases, V lost 1 base, and 10 bases had no gene match. Germline CDR1 reads MGHRA; CDR2 reads YSYEKL. The CDR3 runs to 18 residues. The CDR3 spells CASSQGRGQDIMNTEAFF. The CDR3 DNA is TGCGCCAGCAGCCAAGGGAGGGGACAGGACATCATGAACACTGAAGCTTTCTTT.

J is TRBJ2-5 and V is TRBV27; weak D call: TRBD1 (5 bases). The CDR3 contains 15 residues. Trimming removed 1 base from V and 4 bases from J, with 13 bases in between. CDR1 is MNHEY, CDR2 SMNVEV, per germline (reference sequence). CDR3 sequence: CASSLWTSKGETQYF. The CDR3 nucleotides are TGTGCCAGCAGTTTATGGACATCCAAGGGAGAGACCCAGTACTTC.

The chain links TRBV5-6 to TRBJ1-4; no clear D. Trimming removed 4 bases at V and 6 bases at J, with 7 bases between. Germline CDR1 is SGHDT and CDR2 is YYEEEE. This CDR3 is 12 amino acids long. In DNA, the CDR3 is TGTGCCAGCAGCCAGGATTATGAAAAACTGTTTTTT. As protein: CASSQDYEKLFF.

This clone was seen just once. The gene calls are TRBV5-6 and TRBJ2-5; 11 nucleotides agree with TRBD1. The J segment lost 4 bases and the V segment lost 3 bases, leaving 5 bases of the junction unmatched. The CDR3 totals 15 residues. CDR1 and CDR2 from the germline V gene are SGHDT and YYEEEE. The CDR3 region has the DNA TGTGCCAGCAGCTGGACAGGGGGCCCCGGAGAGACCCAGTACTTC. Protein: CASSWTGGPGETQYF.

The chain is built from TRBV5-6 and TRBJ2-1; 13 bases are shared with TRBD2. The CDR3 covers 16 residues. The V segment lost 4 bases and the J segment 7 bases; nucleotides outside the gene matches: 8. Germline V gene lookup returns CDR1 SGHDT and CDR2 YYEEEE. This CDR3 is CASSKTGTSGANEQFF. DNA for the CDR3: TGTGCCAGCAGCAAGACCGGGACTAGCGGGGCTAATGAGCAGTTCTTC.

V is TRBV27 and J is TRBJ2-7; TRBD2 is a possible D gene (6 bases). This CDR3 is built from 15 residues. The ends were cut back, 0 bases at V and 5 bases at J, with 14 bases in the middle. CDR1 is MNHEY and CDR2 is SMNVEV in the germline V gene (reference sequence). DNA for the CDR3: TGTGCCAGCAGTTTATCGCCGGGTCGGGGGAACGAGCAGTACTTC. This translates into CASSLSPGRGNEQYF.